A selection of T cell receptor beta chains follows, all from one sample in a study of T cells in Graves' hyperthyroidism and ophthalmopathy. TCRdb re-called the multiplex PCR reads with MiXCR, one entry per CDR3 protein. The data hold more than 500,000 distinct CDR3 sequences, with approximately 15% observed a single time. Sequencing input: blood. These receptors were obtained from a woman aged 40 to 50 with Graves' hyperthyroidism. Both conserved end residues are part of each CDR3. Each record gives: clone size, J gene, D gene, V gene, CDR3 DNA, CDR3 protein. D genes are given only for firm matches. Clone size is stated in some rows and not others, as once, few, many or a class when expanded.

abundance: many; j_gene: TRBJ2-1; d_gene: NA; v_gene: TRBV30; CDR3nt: TGTGCCTGGAGTCCCCAGGGCGATGAGCAGTTCTTC; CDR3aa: CAWSPQGDEQFF
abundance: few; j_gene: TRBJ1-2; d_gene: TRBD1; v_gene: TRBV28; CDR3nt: TGTGCCAGCAGTTTGCTACAGGGGGATGGCTACACCTTC; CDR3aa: CASSLLQGDGYTF
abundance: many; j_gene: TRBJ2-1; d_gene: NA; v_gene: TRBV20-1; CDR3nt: TGCAGTGCCGTTTACCCCGGGAGAACAAACAATGAGCAGTTCTTC; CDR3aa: CSAVYPGRTNNEQFF
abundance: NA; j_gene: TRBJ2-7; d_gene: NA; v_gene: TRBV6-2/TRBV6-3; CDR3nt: TGTGCCAGCAGTTACGATCAGGGAATTTCAAATGAGCAGTACTTC; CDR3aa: CASSYDQGISNEQYF
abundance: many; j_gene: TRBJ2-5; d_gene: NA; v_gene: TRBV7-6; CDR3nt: TGTGCCAGCAGCCCCTCCTCGTTAGAGACCCAGTACTTC; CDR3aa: CASSPSSLETQYF
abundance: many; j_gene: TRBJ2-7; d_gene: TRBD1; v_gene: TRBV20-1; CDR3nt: TGCAGTGCTCTAAACCGGGACAGGTTGACCTACGAGCAGTACTTC; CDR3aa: CSALNRDRLTYEQYF
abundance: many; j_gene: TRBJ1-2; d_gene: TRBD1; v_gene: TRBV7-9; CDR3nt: TGTGCCAGCAGCCCGAGTGATGCAGGGGGCGCCTATGGCTACACCTTC; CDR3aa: CASSPSDAGGAYGYTF
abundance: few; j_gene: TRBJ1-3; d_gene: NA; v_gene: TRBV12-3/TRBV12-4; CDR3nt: TGTGCCAGCAGTTTAGGAGAGCGCTCTGGAAACACCATATATTTT; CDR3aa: CASSLGERSGNTIYF
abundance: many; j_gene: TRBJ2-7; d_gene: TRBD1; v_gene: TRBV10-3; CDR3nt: TGTGCCATCAGTGAAAGGGACAGTGGCCACTCCTACGAGCAGTACTTC; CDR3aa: CAISERDSGHSYEQYF
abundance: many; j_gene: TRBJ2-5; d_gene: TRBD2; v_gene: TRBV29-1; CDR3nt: TGCAGCGTGGAGACTAGCGGATTCTTTCAAGAGACCCAGTACTTC; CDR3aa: CSVETSGFFQETQYF
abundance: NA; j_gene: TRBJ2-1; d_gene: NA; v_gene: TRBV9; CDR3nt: TGTGCCAGCAGCGTAGATCTAGAATCCTACAATGAGCAGTTCTTC; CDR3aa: CASSVDLESYNEQFF
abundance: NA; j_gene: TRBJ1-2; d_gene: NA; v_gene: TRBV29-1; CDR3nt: TGCAGCGTTGAGGCGACCTACTATGGCTACACCTTC; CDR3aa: CSVEATYYGYTF
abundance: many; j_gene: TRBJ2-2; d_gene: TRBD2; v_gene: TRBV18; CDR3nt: TGTGCCAGCTCACCAGGAGTAGCGGGAGACACCGGGGAGCTGTTTTTT; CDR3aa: CASSPGVAGDTGELFF
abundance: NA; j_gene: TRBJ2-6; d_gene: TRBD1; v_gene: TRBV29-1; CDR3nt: TGCAGCGCCCGGTCAGGGGGCGCTGGGGCCAACGTCCTGACTTTC; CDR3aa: CSARSGGAGANVLTF
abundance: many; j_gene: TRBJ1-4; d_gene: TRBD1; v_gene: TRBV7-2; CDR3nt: TGTGCCAGCAGCTTGCAGGGGACAGGAGGCGGAAAACTGTTTTTT; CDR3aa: CASSLQGTGGGKLFF
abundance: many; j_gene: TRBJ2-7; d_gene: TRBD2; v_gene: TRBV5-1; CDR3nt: TGCGCCAGCAGCGGCGGGACTAGCGGGGCCTACGAGCAGTACTTC; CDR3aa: CASSGGTSGAYEQYF
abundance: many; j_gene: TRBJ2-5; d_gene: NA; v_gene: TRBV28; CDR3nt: TGTGCCAGCAGTTTGAGGGGGGAGACCCAGTACTTC; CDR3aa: CASSLRGETQYF
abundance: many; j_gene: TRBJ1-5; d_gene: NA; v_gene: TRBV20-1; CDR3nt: TGCAGTGCTACCCTTGAGATTAGCAATCAGCCCCAGCATTTT; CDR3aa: CSATLEISNQPQHF
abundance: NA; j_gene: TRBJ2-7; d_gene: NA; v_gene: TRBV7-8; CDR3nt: TGTGCCAGCAGCCCGGACTTAAAGCGGCAGTACTTC; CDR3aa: CASSPDLKRQYF
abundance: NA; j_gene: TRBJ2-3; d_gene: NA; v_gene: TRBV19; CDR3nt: TGTGCCAGTAGCGGGAGTAGGGGAGATACGCAGTATTTT; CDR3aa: CASSGSRGDTQYF
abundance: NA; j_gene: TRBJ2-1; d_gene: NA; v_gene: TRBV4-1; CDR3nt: TGCGCCAGCAGCCAAGGGTATGGGACTGAGCAGTTCTTC; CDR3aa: CASSQGYGTEQFF
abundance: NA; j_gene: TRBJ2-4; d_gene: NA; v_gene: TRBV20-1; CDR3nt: TGCAGTGCCCCAGGGATTAGAGGTATCGGCGTAACCAAAAACATTCAGTACTTC; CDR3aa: CSAPGIRGIGVTKNIQYF
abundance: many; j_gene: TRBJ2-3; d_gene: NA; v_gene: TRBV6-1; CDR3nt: TGTGCCAGCAGTGTAGAGCCCACAGATACGCAGTATTTT; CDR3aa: CASSVEPTDTQYF
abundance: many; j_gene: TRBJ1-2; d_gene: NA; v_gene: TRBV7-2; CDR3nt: TGTGCCAGCAGCTTAGTTGTTCGGGGTGGAGGTGGCTACACCTTC; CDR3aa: CASSLVVRGGGGYTF
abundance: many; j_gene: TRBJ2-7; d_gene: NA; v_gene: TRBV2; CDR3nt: TGTGCCGTTACGGGGCGGGTTGGGTACGAGCAGTACTTC; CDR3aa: CAVTGRVGYEQYF
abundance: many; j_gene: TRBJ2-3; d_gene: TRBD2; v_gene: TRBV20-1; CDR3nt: TGCAGTGCACGGGCTAAGCGGGAAGGCACAGATACGCAGTATTTT; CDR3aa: CSARAKREGTDTQYF
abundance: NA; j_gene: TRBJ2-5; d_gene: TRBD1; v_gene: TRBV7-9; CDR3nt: TGTGCCAGCAGCTTGAGTGGGACAGGCCAAGAGACCCAGTACTTC; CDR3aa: CASSLSGTGQETQYF
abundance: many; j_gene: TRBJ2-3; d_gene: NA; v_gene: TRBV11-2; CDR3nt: TGTGCCAGCAGCTCACATGGAGATACGCAGTATTTT; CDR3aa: CASSSHGDTQYF
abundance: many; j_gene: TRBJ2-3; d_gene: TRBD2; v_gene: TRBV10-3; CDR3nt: TGTGCCACTGGCCTGGGACTAGCGATCACAGATACGCAGTATTTT; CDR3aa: CATGLGLAITDTQYF
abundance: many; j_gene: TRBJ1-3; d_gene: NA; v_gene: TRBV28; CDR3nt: TGTGCCAGCAGTAAAGGGGGCTCTGGAAACACCATATATTTT; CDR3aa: CASSKGGSGNTIYF
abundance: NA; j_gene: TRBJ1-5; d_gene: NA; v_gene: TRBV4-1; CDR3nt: TGCGCCAGCAGCCAAGATTTGGACAGTCTCAATCAGCCCCAGCATTTT; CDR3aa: CASSQDLDSLNQPQHF
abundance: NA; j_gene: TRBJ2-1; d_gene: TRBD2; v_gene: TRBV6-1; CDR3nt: TGTGCCAGCAGGGCGACTAGCGGTTACAATGAGCAGTTCTTC; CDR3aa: CASRATSGYNEQFF
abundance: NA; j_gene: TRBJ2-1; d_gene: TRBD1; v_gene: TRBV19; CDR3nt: TGTGCCAGTAGTATCGGTCGGGACAGGGTTGATGAGCAGTTCTTC; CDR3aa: CASSIGRDRVDEQFF
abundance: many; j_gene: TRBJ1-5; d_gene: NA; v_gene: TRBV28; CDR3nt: TGTGCCAGCAGTTTGGGGGAAAACAATCAGCCCCAGCATTTT; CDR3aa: CASSLGENNQPQHF
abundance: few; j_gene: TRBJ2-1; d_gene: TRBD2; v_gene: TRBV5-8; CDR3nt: TGTGCCAGCAGCTTGCGGATCGGGCGGGAGTGGGGTGAGCAGTTCTTC; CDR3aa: CASSLRIGREWGEQFF
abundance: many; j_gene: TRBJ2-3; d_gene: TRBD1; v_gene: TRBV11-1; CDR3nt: TGTGCCAGCAGCTTCTCGGACGCATTAGGGGGCGGGACAGATACGCAGTATTTT; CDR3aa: CASSFSDALGGGTDTQYF
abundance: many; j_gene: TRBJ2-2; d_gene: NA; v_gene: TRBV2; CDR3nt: TGTGCCAGCAGCGCTGGGAGAAGCACCGGGGAGCTGTTTTTT; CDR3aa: CASSAGRSTGELFF
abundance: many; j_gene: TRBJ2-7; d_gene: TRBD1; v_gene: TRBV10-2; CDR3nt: TGCGCCAGCAGTGTAAATCCGAACAGGGGGCCCTACGAGCAGTACTTC; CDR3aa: CASSVNPNRGPYEQYF
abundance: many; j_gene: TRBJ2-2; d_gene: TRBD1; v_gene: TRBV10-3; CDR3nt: TGTGCCATCAGGAGGACAGGGATCGACACCGGGGAGCTGTTTTTT; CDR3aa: CAIRRTGIDTGELFF
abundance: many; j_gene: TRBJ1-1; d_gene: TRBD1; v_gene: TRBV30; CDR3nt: TGTGCCTGGAGCCATTTAGGGGGCGGCACTGAAGCTTTCTTT; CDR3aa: CAWSHLGGGTEAFF
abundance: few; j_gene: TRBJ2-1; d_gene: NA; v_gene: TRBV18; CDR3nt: TGTGCCAGCTCACCCCATCAGGACGGATACAATGAGCAGTTCTTC; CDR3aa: CASSPHQDGYNEQFF
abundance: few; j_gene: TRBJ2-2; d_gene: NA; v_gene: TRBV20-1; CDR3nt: TGCAGTGCTCGGACCCTGAGGACCACCGGGGAGCTGTTTTTT; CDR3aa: CSARTLRTTGELFF
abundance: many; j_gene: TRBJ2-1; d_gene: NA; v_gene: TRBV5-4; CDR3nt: TGTGCCAGCAGCTTGGAGGGACACCTCACCTACAATGAGCAGTTCTTC; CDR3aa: CASSLEGHLTYNEQFF
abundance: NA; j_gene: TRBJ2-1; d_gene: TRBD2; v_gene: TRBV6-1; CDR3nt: TGTGCCAGCAGTGATTACGGGAGGTCCTACAATGAGCAGTTCTTC; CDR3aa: CASSDYGRSYNEQFF
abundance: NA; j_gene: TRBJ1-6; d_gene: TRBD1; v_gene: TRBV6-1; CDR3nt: TGTGCCAGCAGCACCGCGGGACAGGGGTTTAATTCACCCCTCCACTTT; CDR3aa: CASSTAGQGFNSPLHF
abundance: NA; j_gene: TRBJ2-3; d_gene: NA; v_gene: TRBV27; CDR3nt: TGTGCCAGCAGTAAGAGGGAGGTTGGGACAGATACGCAGTATTTT; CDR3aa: CASSKREVGTDTQYF